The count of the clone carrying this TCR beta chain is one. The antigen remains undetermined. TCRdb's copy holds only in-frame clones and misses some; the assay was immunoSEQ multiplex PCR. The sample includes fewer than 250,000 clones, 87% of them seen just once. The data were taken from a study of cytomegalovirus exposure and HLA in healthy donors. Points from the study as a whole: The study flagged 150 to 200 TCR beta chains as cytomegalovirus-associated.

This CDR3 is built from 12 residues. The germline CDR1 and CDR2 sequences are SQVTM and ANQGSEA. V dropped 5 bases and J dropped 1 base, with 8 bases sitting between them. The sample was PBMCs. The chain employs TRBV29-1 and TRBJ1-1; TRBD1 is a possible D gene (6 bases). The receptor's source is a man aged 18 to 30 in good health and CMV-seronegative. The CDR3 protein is CSVQGWNTEAFF. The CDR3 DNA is TGCAGCGTTCAGGGGTGGAACACTGAAGCTTTCTTT. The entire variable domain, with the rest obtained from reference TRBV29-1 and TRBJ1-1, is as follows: SAVISQKPSRDICQRGTSLTIQCQVDSQVTMMFWYRQQPGQSLTLIATANQGSEATYESGFVIDKFPISRPNLTFSTLTVSNMSPEDSSIYLCSVQGWNTEAFFGQGTRLTVV.